The rows below give T cell receptor beta chains drawn from one sample of a study of T cells expressing NK-cell markers. TCRdb re-analyzed the 5' RACE reads; it lists each CDR3 protein once, without DNA. The sample has some 300,000 distinct CDR3 sequences. The sequencing sample was made of blood T cells: a sorted CD56 or NKG2C T cell subset, CD4+ or CD8+ T cells, or bulk PBMC T cells (not recorded which). These receptors all come from a man aged 18 to 30 in good health. CDR3s include the opening cysteine and the closing phenylalanine or tryptophan.

v_gene: TRBV7-9
len: 13
j_gene: TRBJ1-5
CDR3aa: CASSPLPNQPQHF

v_gene: TRBV28
len: 17
j_gene: TRBJ2-6
CDR3aa: CASRIRGQHSGANVLTF

v_gene: TRBV30
len: 12
j_gene: TRBJ1-2
CDR3aa: CAWARGSYGYTF

v_gene: TRBV10-3
len: 15
j_gene: TRBJ2-1
CDR3aa: CAISVPSGRAGEQFF

v_gene: TRBV5-1
len: 17
j_gene: TRBJ1-3
CDR3aa: CASSFSGQLSAGNTIYF

v_gene: TRBV6-6
len: 13
j_gene: TRBJ2-7
CDR3aa: CASSGQGFSEQYF

v_gene: TRBV12-3/TRBV12-4
len: 14
j_gene: TRBJ1-1
CDR3aa: CASSLQGASTEAFF

v_gene: TRBV4-3
len: 15
j_gene: TRBJ1-1
CDR3aa: CASSRNPALSSRAFF

v_gene: TRBV20-1
len: 15
j_gene: TRBJ2-5
CDR3aa: CSARGIGGGQETQYF

v_gene: TRBV11-2
len: 15
j_gene: TRBJ2-3
CDR3aa: CASSLEGLAPDTQYF

v_gene: TRBV10-3
len: 16
j_gene: TRBJ2-2
CDR3aa: CAISDREVANTGELFF

v_gene: TRBV6-5
len: 15
j_gene: TRBJ2-7
CDR3aa: CASSYSVTGTYEQYF

v_gene: TRBV20-1
len: 13
j_gene: TRBJ2-1
CDR3aa: CSGAGGLRNEQFF

v_gene: TRBV27
len: 14
j_gene: TRBJ2-7
CDR3aa: CASSFNSRNYEQYF

v_gene: TRBV29-1
len: 14
j_gene: TRBJ2-7
CDR3aa: CSVEEGGNSNEQYF

v_gene: TRBV10-3
len: 14
j_gene: TRBJ1-4
CDR3aa: CAISETGVDEKLFF

v_gene: TRBV7-8
len: 18
j_gene: TRBJ1-1
CDR3aa: CASSPRTGGGSRRTEAFF

v_gene: TRBV9
len: 13
j_gene: TRBJ1-1
CDR3aa: CASSTQSNTEAFF

v_gene: TRBV12-3/TRBV12-4
len: 18
j_gene: TRBJ1-5
CDR3aa: CASSRPGTTLGRNQPQHF

v_gene: TRBV27
len: 18
j_gene: TRBJ2-6
CDR3aa: CASIGDPRGRSGANVLTF

v_gene: TRBV12-3/TRBV12-4
len: 14
j_gene: TRBJ2-4
CDR3aa: CASSTFGGLNIQYF

v_gene: TRBV20-1
len: 13
j_gene: TRBJ1-5
CDR3aa: CSARPGPHQPQHF

v_gene: TRBV11-1
len: 18
j_gene: TRBJ2-1
CDR3aa: CASSLVPTASGRASEQFF

v_gene: TRBV5-5
len: 12
j_gene: TRBJ2-1
CDR3aa: CASSPPGDGGVF

v_gene: TRBV12-3/TRBV12-4
len: 14
j_gene: TRBJ1-5
CDR3aa: CASRKTGGDQPQHF

v_gene: TRBV9
len: 15
j_gene: TRBJ2-7
CDR3aa: CASSVSRGAYYEQYF

v_gene: TRBV7-2
len: 15
j_gene: TRBJ2-1
CDR3aa: CASSLGAGVVNEQFF

v_gene: TRBV29-1
len: 16
j_gene: TRBJ2-6
CDR3aa: CSVEGSGNSGANVLTF

v_gene: TRBV29-1
len: 13
j_gene: TRBJ1-1
CDR3aa: CSVERGRGTEAFF

v_gene: TRBV11-3
len: 12
j_gene: TRBJ2-1
CDR3aa: CASSPPSWEQFF

v_gene: TRBV10-3
len: 15
j_gene: TRBJ2-5
CDR3aa: CAIRAGTSGRETQYF

v_gene: TRBV27
len: 16
j_gene: TRBJ2-1
CDR3aa: CASSPGGTSSYNEQFF

v_gene: TRBV7-2
len: 15
j_gene: TRBJ1-4
CDR3aa: CASSSGGTGFEKLFF

v_gene: TRBV13
len: 17
j_gene: TRBJ2-6
CDR3aa: CASSLTGGSSGANVLTF

v_gene: TRBV5-1
len: 16
j_gene: TRBJ1-2
CDR3aa: CASSLHPREVGRGYTF

v_gene: TRBV12-3/TRBV12-4
len: 13
j_gene: TRBJ1-5
CDR3aa: CASSWTGNQPQHF

v_gene: TRBV21-1
len: 14
j_gene: TRBJ2-5
CDR3aa: CASRVGGDGETQYF

v_gene: TRBV25-1
len: 15
j_gene: TRBJ2-2
CDR3aa: CASTGTSGFMGELFF

v_gene: TRBV10-3
len: 14
j_gene: TRBJ2-2
CDR3aa: CAISESRVNGELFF

v_gene: TRBV18
len: 13
j_gene: TRBJ1-1
CDR3aa: CASSPGSGGAAFF

v_gene: TRBV4-3
len: 14
j_gene: TRBJ1-2
CDR3aa: CASSPEDRGDGYTF

v_gene: TRBV7-9
len: 15
j_gene: TRBJ2-1
CDR3aa: CASHPGLAQRNEQFF

v_gene: TRBV12-3/TRBV12-4
len: 12
j_gene: TRBJ2-1
CDR3aa: CASSLGSLEQFF

v_gene: TRBV12-3/TRBV12-4
len: 11
j_gene: TRBJ1-2
CDR3aa: CASSLSRGYTF

v_gene: TRBV6-1
len: 13
j_gene: TRBJ1-1
CDR3aa: CAVAGHTNTEAFF

v_gene: TRBV3-1
len: 14
j_gene: TRBJ2-1
CDR3aa: CASSPRFSYNEQFF

v_gene: TRBV5-6
len: 16
j_gene: TRBJ1-5
CDR3aa: CASSFFRGIGNQPQHF

v_gene: TRBV29-1
len: 11
j_gene: TRBJ1-1
CDR3aa: CSVDKGTEAFF

v_gene: TRBV12-3/TRBV12-4
len: 13
j_gene: TRBJ2-7
CDR3aa: CASSSRDRAVQYF

v_gene: TRBV20-1
len: 16
j_gene: TRBJ2-1
CDR3aa: CSARDPGQGGYNEQFF

v_gene: TRBV5-5
len: 15
j_gene: TRBJ1-4
CDR3aa: CASSSQGRTNEKLFF

v_gene: TRBV24-1
len: 14
j_gene: TRBJ2-5
CDR3aa: CATSDLGAPETQYF

v_gene: TRBV12-3/TRBV12-4
len: 13
j_gene: TRBJ2-1
CDR3aa: CASSLSVGNEQFF

v_gene: TRBV20-1
len: 14
j_gene: TRBJ1-6
CDR3aa: CSARGSSYNSPLHF

v_gene: TRBV14
len: 13
j_gene: TRBJ2-3
CDR3aa: CASSQHLGDTQYF

v_gene: TRBV7-2
len: 15
j_gene: TRBJ2-3
CDR3aa: CASSARLGSTDTQYF

v_gene: TRBV6-5
len: 16
j_gene: TRBJ1-1
CDR3aa: CASSYVARQKNTEAFF

v_gene: TRBV18
len: 15
j_gene: TRBJ2-7
CDR3aa: CASSRKTGGEYEQYF